This T cell receptor (beta chain) was observed in a study of shared clonotypes between healthy human individuals. Positive CCR7 selection of CD45RO-negative cells yielded the naive CD8 cells, and terminally differentiated effector memory CD45RA+ cells were excluded. The V end was cut by 9 bases, the J end by 5 bases, with 10 bases between. The CDR3 has 11 residues. The V gene's germline CDR1 is SNHLY and CDR2 FYNNEI. The assay was immunoSEQ multiplex PCR, and TCRdb's table has in-frame clones only and misses some. The repertoire holds more than 2 million clones, roughly 93% seen once, with less than 2% in the top ten.

The TCR was taken from a man aged 18-30 years in good health. Some clones in this sample may be carry-over from other donors' samples. The rearrangement joins TRBV2 to TRBJ1-1; tentative D call: TRBD1 (6 bases). Sequencing was performed on naive CD8+ T cells from PBMCs. As DNA, the CDR3 is TGTGCCAGTCAGGGGCGGACTGAAGCTTTCTTT. Translating gives CASQGRTEAFF.